Each of the 19 T cell receptor beta chains below was sequenced from the same sample in a study of blood T cell repertoires in COVID-19. Some clones are missing from TCRdb's copy, which holds only in-frame ones; the method was immunoSEQ multiplex PCR. The sample consists of about 100,000 clones, roughly 88% of them appearing once. The sample taken for sequencing was peripheral blood. These receptor sequences come from a man aged 45-65 years with active or convalescent COVID-19.

This sequence joins TRBV19 and TRBJ1-3, with 8 bases aligning to TRBD1. Germline CDR1 and CDR2: LNHDA and SQIVND (reference sequence). Trimming cost V 5 bases and J 1 base; bases outside gene matches: 7. This CDR3 contains 16 residues. The CDR3 DNA reads as TGTGCCAGTAGTGGTCGGACAGGGACATCTGGAAACACCATATATTTT. As protein: CASSGRTGTSGNTIYF.

Only a few counts were recorded for this clone. The chain has TRBV7-6 and TRBJ2-7, with 8 positions matching TRBD2. This CDR3 contains 16 residues. Per germline, CDR1 SGHVS and CDR2 FNYEAQ. After removal of 2 bases from V and 5 bases from J, the junction contained 11 bases not matched to a gene. The DNA for the CDR3 is TGTGCCAGCAGCTTAACTTCGGCGGGAGGTTATCACGAGCAGTACTTC. It encodes CASSLTSAGGYHEQYF. Variable domain in full (rest from reference TRBV7-6 and TRBJ2-7): GAGVSQSPRYKVTKRGQDVALRCDPISGHVSLYWYRQALGQGPEFLTYFNYEAQQDKSGLPNDRFSAERPEGSISTLTIQRTEQRDSAMYRCASSLTSAGGYHEQYFGPGTRLTVT.

V usage is TRBV27 and J usage is TRBJ1-6; 8 nucleotides agree with TRBD1. The junction had 8 bases not matched to a gene; V was cut back by 0 bases and J by 10 bases. The CDR3 sequence is 16 residues long. Germline CDR1 reads MNHEY; CDR2 reads SMNVEV (reference sequence). The CDR3 loop reads CASSLSWTGLDSPLHF. The DNA of the CDR3 is TGTGCCAGCAGTTTATCCTGGACAGGGCTGGACTCACCCCTCCACTTT.

The chain combines TRBV5-5 with TRBJ1-1; D might be TRBD1 (6 bases). The germline gives CDR1 SGHKS, CDR2 YYEKEE (reference sequence). V was pared by 4 bases and J by 4 bases, with 14 bases between. This CDR3 contains 14 residues. CDR3 region: CASSVDSPLTEAFF. The CDR3 DNA reads TGTGCCAGCAGCGTGGACAGCCCCCTCACTGAAGCTTTCTTT.

The chain recombines TRBV7-2 with TRBJ2-5; D is uncertain. Germline CDR1 reads SGHTA; CDR2 reads FQGNSA. The V gene lost 4 bases and the J gene lost 5 bases, with 11 bases spanning the gap. The CDR3 is made up of 13 amino acids. As DNA, the CDR3 is TGTGCCAGCAGCTCTGGAGATCTGGAGACCCAGTACTTC. The encoded protein is CASSSGDLETQYF.

The chain employs TRBV21-1 and TRBJ1-5; no DNA check was done on the table's D call, TRBD1. TRBV21-1 is flagged as a pseudogene. The CDR3 runs to 16 residues. The CDR3 protein is CASSSPTGYRRQPQHF. The CDR3 nucleotides are TGTGCCAGCAGCTCCCCTACAGGGTATCGAAGACAGCCCCAGCATTTT.

The chain recombines TRBV30 with TRBJ1-6; D not certain. The CDR3 runs 13 residues. Per the germline V gene, CDR1 is GTSNPN and CDR2 is SVGIG (reference sequence). V shed 8 bases and J shed 7 bases, with 15 bases lying between them. Here the CDR3 reads CAGKLGGNSPLHF. In DNA form, the CDR3 reads TGTGCCGGCAAATTAGGCGGAAATTCACCCCTCCACTTT. The full variable domain, completed using reference TRBV30 and TRBJ1-6, is SQTIHQWPATLVQPVGSPLSLECTVEGTSNPNLYWYRQAAGRGLQLLFYSVGIGQISSEVPQNLSASRPQDRQFILSSKKLLLSDSGFYLCAGKLGGNSPLHFGNGTRLTVT.

This rearrangement joins TRBV6-5 to TRBJ1-2; TRBD1 might be the D (5 bases). Germline lookup yields CDR1 MNHEY and CDR2 SVGAGI. V shed 7 bases and J shed 8 bases, with 14 bases lying between them. The CDR3 is 12 amino acids. CDR3: CASTTDLGGYTF. In DNA, the CDR3 is TGTGCCAGCACGACAGATCTGGGGGGCTACACCTTC.

The rearrangement links TRBV29-1 to TRBJ2-3; D is undetermined. V was shortened by 4 bases and J by 1 base, with 9 bases between the two germline ends. This CDR3 comprises 13 residues. CDR1 is SQVTM, CDR2 ANQGSEA, per germline. CDR3 bases: TGCAGCGTTGCCACGGTGGGCACAGATACGCAGTATTTT. Protein product: CSVATVGTDTQYF.

The CDR3 coding sequence is TGTGCCTGGAGTCCGGGAGGCTTGGGTCAGCCCCAGCATTTT. Amino acids: CAWSPGGLGQPQHF. The rearrangement uses TRBV30 and TRBJ1-5; D not certain. Germline V CDR1 and CDR2: GTSNPN, SVGIG (reference sequence). Trimming left V 2 bases short and J 6 bases short, with 14 bases between. This CDR3 is built from 14 residues.

On this clone itself: At one end the junction does not follow the germline gene, possibly because of a read error. The chain uses TRBV7-7 and TRBJ2-3; 9 bases are a match to TRBD1. CDR3 length: 15 amino acids. Germline V gene data show CDR1 as SSHAT and CDR2 as FNYEAQ (reference sequence). DNA of the CDR3: TGTGCTAGCAGCGCCGGGACAGGGAGGGCTGATACGCAGTATTTT. It encodes CASSAGTGRADTQYF.

The V call is TRBV28, the J call TRBJ2-1; tentative D call: TRBD1 (6 bases). CDR3 length: 15 amino acids. Per germline, CDR1 MDHEN and CDR2 SYDVKM. With 5 bases removed from V and 8 bases from J, the gap between germline ends came to 19 bases. Written as DNA, the CDR3 is TGTGCCAGCAGTCCCCCCGGGACATATGAGGATGAGCAGTTCTTC. This gives the protein CASSPPGTYEDEQFF.

V usage is TRBV2 and J usage is TRBJ1-1; perhaps TRBD1 as D (5 bases). The germline gives CDR1 SNHLY, CDR2 FYNNEI. The V end lost 6 bases, the J end lost 2 bases, and 10 bases lay between the germline ends. This CDR3 contains 13 residues. CDR3 nucleotides: TGTGCCAGCAGCAACGACAGAAACACTGAAGCTTTCTTT. Its translation: CASSNDRNTEAFF.

The genes are TRBV28 and TRBJ1-1; tentative D call: TRBD1 (5 bases). The CDR3 has 16 residues. Germline CDR1 is MDHEN and CDR2 is SYDVKM. The V end lost 2 bases, the J end lost 3 bases, and 16 bases lay between the germline ends. The CDR3 spells CASSLKPAGFDTEAFF. The CDR3 region has the DNA TGTGCCAGCAGTTTAAAACCAGCAGGGTTTGACACTGAAGCTTTCTTT.

V gene TRBV24-1 combines with J gene TRBJ2-5; TRBD1 matches at 7 bases. Per the germline V gene, CDR1 is KGHDR and CDR2 is SFDVKD. V gave up 4 bases and J gave up 0 bases; unmatched junction bases: 7. CDR3 length equals 16 residues. The DNA of the CDR3 is TGTGCCACCAGTGACCCGGACAGGACAAACCAAGAGACCCAGTACTTC. It encodes CATSDPDRTNQETQYF.

The chain carries TRBV19 and TRBJ1-5; 9 bases agree with TRBD1. The CDR3 has 15 residues. From germline, CDR1 is LNHDA and CDR2 SQIVND (reference sequence). V gave up 5 bases and J gave up 7 bases; unmatched junction bases: 9. The CDR3 sequence: CASSGGPTGGQPQHF. CDR3 nucleotide sequence: TGTGCCAGTAGTGGCGGCCCCACAGGGGGCCAGCCCCAGCATTTT.

The gene calls are TRBV15 and TRBJ1-5; the D is unclear. V was clipped by 3 bases and J by 4 bases, with 7 bases between them. From germline, CDR1 is LNHNV and CDR2 YYDKDF (reference sequence). The CDR3 covers 13 residues. The CDR3 coding sequence is TGTGCCACCAGCAGCTTTGTTAATCAGCCCCAGCATTTT. This gives the protein CATSSFVNQPQHF. Filled out from reference TRBV15 and TRBJ1-5, the complete variable domain reads DAMVIQNPRYQVTQFGKPVTLSCSQTLNHNVMYWYQQKSSQAPKLLFHYYDKDFNNEADTPDNFQSRRPNTSFCFLDIRSPGLGDTAMYLCATSSFVNQPQHFGDGTRLSIL.

The rearrangement joins TRBV27 to TRBJ2-3; 9 nucleotides match TRBD2. The CDR3 has 14 amino acids. Germline lookup yields CDR1 MNHEY and CDR2 SMNVEV (reference sequence). V shed 6 bases and J 4 bases; nucleotides not matched to a gene: 5. CDR3 DNA: TGTGCCAGCAGAGCGGGAGGTCGTCCAGATACGCAGTATTTT. This sequence encodes CASRAGGRPDTQYF.

A single count supports this clone. The rearrangement uses TRBV27 and TRBJ2-7, with a tentative D call TRBD1 (7 bases). Germline values: CDR1 MNHEY, CDR2 SMNVEV (reference sequence). The V end lost 3 bases, the J end lost 3 bases, and 12 bases lay between the germline ends. The CDR3 is 14 amino acids. In DNA, the CDR3 is TGTGCCAGCAGTTTGGGGGGACAGATCTACGAGCAGTACTTC. Encoded protein: CASSLGGQIYEQYF.